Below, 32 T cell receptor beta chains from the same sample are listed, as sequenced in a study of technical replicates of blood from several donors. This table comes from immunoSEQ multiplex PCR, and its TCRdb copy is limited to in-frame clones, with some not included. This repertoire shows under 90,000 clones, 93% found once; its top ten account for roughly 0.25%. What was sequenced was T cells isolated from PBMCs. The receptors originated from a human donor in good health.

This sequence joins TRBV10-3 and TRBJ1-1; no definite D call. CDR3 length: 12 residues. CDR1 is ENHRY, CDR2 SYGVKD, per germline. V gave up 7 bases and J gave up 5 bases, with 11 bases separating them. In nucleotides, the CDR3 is TGTGCCATCAACTCGGGCGGGACTGAAGCTTTCTTT. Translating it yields CAINSGGTEAFF.

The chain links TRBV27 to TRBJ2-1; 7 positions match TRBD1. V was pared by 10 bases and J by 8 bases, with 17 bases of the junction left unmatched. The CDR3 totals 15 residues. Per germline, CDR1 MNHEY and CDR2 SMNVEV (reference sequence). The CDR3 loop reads CATHKGTERGDEQFF. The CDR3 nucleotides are TGTGCCACCCACAAGGGGACAGAGAGGGGCGATGAGCAGTTCTTC.

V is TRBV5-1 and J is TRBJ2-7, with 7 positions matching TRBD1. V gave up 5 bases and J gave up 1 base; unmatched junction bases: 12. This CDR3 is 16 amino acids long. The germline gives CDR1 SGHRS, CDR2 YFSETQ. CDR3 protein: CASSWTGPHTSYEQYF. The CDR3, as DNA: TGCGCCAGCAGTTGGACAGGCCCACACACGTCCTACGAGCAGTACTTC.

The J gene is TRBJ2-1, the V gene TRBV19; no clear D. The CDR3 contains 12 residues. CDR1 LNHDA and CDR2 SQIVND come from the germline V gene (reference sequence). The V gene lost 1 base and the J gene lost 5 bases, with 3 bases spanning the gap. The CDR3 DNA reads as TGTGCCAGTAGTATAGGGCACAATGAGCAGTTCTTC. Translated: CASSIGHNEQFF.

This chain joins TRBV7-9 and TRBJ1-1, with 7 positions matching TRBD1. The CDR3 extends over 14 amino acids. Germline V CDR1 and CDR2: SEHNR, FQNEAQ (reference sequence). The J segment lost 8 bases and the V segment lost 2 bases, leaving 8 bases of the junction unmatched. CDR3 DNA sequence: TGTGCCAGCAGCTTAAGCCGGAACAGGGGCGAAGCTTTCTTT. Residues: CASSLSRNRGEAFF.

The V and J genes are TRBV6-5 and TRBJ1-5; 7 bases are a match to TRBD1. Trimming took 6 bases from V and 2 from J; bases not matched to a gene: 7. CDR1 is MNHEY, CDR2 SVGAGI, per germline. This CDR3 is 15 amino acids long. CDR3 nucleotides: TGTGCCAGCAGCCGGAGACAGGGAGGCAATCAGCCCCAGCATTTT. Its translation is CASSRRQGGNQPQHF.

The CDR3 DNA reads TGTGCCAGCAGTCGACAGGCCTACGAGCAGTACTTC. Residues: CASSRQAYEQYF. V usage is TRBV6-1 and J usage is TRBJ2-7, with D perhaps TRBD1 (6 bases). In germline, CDR1 is MNHNS, CDR2 SASEGT. The CDR3 runs 12 residues. Trimming cost V 5 bases and J 2 bases, with 7 bases left between them.

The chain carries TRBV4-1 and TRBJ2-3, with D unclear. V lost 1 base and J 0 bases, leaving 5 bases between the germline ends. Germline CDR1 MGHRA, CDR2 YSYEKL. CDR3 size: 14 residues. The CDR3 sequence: CASSQVSSTDTQYF. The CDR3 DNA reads TGCGCCAGCAGCCAAGTGAGCAGCACAGATACGCAGTATTTT.

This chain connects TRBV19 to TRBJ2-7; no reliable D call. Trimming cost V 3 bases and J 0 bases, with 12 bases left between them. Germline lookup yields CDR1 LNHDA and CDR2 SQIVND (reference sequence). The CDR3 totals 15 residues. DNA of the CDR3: TGTGCCAGTAGTATGGGCACGGCGAGCTCCTACGAGCAGTACTTC. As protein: CASSMGTASSYEQYF.

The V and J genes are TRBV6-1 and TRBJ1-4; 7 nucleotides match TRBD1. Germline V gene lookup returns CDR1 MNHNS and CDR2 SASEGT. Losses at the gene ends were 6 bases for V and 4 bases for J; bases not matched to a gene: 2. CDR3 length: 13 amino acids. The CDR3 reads CASRGTVNEKLFF. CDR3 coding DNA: TGTGCCAGCAGGGGGACAGTTAATGAAAAACTGTTTTTT.

CDR3 coding DNA: TGTGCCAGCAGCCGGGAGCAGGGGGCGTCCGGAAACACCATATATTTT. Amino acids: CASSREQGASGNTIYF. The chain combines TRBV11-3 with TRBJ1-3; 8 nucleotides agree with TRBD1. The CDR3 length is 16 residues. Germline V gives CDR1 SGHNT, CDR2 YENEEA. V lost 5 bases to trimming and J lost 4 bases; unmatched junction nucleotides: 10.

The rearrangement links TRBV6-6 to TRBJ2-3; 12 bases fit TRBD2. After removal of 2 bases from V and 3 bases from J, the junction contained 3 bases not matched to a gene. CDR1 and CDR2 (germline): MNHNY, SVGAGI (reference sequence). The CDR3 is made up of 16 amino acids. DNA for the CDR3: TGTGCCAGCAGTTACCCGACTAGCGGGAGTACAGATACGCAGTATTTT. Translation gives CASSYPTSGSTDTQYF.

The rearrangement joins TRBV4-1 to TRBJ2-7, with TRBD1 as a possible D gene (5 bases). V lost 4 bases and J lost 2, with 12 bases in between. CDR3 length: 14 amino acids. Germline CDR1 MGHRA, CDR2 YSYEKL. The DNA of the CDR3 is TGCGCCAGCAGCCGCGGACCAGGGACCTACGAGCAGTACTTC. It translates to CASSRGPGTYEQYF.

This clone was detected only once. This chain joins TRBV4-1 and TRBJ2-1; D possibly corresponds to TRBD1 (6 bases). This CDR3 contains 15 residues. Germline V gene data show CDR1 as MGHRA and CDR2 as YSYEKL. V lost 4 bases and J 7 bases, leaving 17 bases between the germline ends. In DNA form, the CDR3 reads TGCGCCAGCAGCCTAATCGGACAGTTAAATAATGAGCAGTTCTTC. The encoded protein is CASSLIGQLNNEQFF.

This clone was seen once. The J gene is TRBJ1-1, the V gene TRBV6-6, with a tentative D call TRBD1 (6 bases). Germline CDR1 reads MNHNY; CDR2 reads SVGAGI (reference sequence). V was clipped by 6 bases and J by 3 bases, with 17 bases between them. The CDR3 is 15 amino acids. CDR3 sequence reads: CASRDQGSEDTEAFF. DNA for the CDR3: TGTGCCAGCAGAGACCAGGGGAGTGAGGACACTGAAGCTTTCTTT.

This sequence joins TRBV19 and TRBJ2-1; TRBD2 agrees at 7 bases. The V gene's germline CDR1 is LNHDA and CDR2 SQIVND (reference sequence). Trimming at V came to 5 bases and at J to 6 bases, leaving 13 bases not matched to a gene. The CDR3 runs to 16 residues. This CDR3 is CASSRGVAGVGNEQFF. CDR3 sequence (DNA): TGTGCCAGTAGTCGGGGGGTGGCGGGAGTGGGCAATGAGCAGTTCTTC. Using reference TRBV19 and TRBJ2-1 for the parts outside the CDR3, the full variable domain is DGGITQSPKYLFRKEGQNVTLSCEQNLNHDAMYWYRQDPGQGLRLIYYSQIVNDFQKGDIAEGYSVSREKKESFPLTVTSAQKNPTAFYLCASSRGVAGVGNEQFFGPGTRLTVL.

CDR3 nucleotide sequence: TGTGCCAGCAGCTTAGGGGAGCACAATGAGCAGTTCTTC. Translating gives CASSLGEHNEQFF. The gene calls are TRBV7-6 and TRBJ2-1; D is possibly TRBD2 (5 bases). V was shortened by 1 base and J by 5 bases, with 6 bases between the two germline ends. Germline V lookup: CDR1 SGHVS, CDR2 FNYEAQ. This CDR3 has 13 residues.

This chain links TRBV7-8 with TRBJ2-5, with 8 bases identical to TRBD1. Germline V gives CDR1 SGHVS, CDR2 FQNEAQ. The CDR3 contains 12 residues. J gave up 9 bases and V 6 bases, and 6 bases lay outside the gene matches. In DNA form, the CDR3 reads TGTGCCAGCAGTCCGGACAGGGAGGCCCAGTACTTC. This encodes CASSPDREAQYF.

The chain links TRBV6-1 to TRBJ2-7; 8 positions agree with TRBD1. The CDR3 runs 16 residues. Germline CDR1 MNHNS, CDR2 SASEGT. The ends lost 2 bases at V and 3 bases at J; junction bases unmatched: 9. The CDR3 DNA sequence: TGTGCCAGCAGTGAATCTCCAGGGACAGGAGTCTACGAGCAGTACTTC. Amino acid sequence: CASSESPGTGVYEQYF.

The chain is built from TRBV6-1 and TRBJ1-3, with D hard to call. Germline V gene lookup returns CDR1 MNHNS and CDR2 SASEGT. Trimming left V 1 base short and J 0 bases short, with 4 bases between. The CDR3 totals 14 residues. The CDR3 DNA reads TGTGCCAGCAGTGAAGGCGGCTCTGGAAACACCATATATTTT. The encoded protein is CASSEGGSGNTIYF.

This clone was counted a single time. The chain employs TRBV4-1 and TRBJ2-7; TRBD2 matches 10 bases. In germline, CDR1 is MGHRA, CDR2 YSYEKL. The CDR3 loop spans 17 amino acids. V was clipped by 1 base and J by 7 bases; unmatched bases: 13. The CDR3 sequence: CASSQGLAGVVYKEQYF. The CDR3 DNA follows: TGCGCCAGCAGCCAAGGTCTAGCGGGAGTTGTCTACAAGGAGCAGTACTTC.

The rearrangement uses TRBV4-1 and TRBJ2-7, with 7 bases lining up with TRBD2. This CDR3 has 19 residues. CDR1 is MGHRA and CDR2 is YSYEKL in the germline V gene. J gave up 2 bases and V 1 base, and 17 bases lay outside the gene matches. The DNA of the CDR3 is TGCGCCAGCAGCCAAGGGATTCTTAGGGCGGGAGTGGGCCCCTACGAGCAGTACTTC. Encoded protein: CASSQGILRAGVGPYEQYF.

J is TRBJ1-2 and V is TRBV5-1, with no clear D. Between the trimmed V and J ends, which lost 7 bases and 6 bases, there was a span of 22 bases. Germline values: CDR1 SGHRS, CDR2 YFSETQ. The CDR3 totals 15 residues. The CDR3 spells CASGLTPGDYNGYTF. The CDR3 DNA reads TGCGCCAGCGGCCTTACCCCCGGGGATTATAATGGCTACACCTTC. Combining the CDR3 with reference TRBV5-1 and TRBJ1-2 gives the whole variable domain KAGVTQTPRYLIKTRGQQVTLSCSPISGHRSVSWYQQTPGQGLQFLFEYFSETQRNKGNFPGRFSGRQFSNSRSEMNVSTLELGDSALYLCASGLTPGDYNGYTFGSGTRLTVV.

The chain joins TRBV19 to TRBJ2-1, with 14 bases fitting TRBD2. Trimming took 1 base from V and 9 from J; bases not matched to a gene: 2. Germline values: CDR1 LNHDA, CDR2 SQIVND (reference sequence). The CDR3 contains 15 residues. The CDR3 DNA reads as TGTGCCAGTAGTATAGCTGGACTAGCGGGGGGTGAGCAGTTCTTC. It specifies CASSIAGLAGGEQFF.

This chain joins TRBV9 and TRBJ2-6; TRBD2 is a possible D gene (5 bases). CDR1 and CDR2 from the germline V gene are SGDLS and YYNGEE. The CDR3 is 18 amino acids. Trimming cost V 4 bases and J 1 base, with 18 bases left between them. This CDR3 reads CASSPHGIPNSGANVLTF. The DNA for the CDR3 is TGTGCCAGCAGCCCCCACGGGATACCCAATTCTGGGGCCAACGTCCTGACTTTC. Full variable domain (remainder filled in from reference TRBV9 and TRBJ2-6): DSGVTQTPKHLITATGQRVTLRCSPRSGDLSVYWYQQSLDQGLQFLIQYYNGEERAKGNILERFSAQQFPDLHSELNLSSLELGDSALYFCASSPHGIPNSGANVLTFGAGSRLTVL.

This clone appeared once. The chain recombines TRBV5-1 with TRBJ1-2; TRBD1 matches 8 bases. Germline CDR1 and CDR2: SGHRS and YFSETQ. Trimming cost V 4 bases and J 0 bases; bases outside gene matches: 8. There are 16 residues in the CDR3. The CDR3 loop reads CASSATGTGTNYGYTF. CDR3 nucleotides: TGCGCCAGCAGCGCGACAGGGACAGGTACTAACTATGGCTACACCTTC.

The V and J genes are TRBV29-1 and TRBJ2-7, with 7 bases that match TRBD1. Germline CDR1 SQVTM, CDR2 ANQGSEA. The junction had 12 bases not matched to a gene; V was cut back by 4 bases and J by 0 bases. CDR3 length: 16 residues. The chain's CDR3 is CSVGGVVTGTSYEQYF. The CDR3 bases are TGCAGCGTTGGGGGTGTAGTGACAGGGACCTCCTACGAGCAGTACTTC.

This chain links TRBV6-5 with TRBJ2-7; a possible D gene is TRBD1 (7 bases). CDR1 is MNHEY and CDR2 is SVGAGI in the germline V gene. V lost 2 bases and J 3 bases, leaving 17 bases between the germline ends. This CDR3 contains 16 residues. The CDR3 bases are TGTGCCAGCAGTTACGTGGCTCAGGGGGGATTCTACGAGCAGTACTTC. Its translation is CASSYVAQGGFYEQYF.

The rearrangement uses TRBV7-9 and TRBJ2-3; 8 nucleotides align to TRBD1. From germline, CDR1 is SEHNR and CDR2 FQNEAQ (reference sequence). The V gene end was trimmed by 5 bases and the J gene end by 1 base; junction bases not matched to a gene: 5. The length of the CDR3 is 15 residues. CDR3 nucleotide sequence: TGTGCCAGCAGCCTCAGGGGGCCGGGCACAGATACGCAGTATTTT. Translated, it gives CASSLRGPGTDTQYF.

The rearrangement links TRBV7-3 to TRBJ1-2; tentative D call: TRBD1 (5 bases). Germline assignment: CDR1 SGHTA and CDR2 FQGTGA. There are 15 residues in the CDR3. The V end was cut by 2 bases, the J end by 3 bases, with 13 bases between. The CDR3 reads CASSLDFSGYYGYTF. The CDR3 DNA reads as TGTGCCAGCAGCTTAGATTTTTCAGGGTACTATGGCTACACCTTC.

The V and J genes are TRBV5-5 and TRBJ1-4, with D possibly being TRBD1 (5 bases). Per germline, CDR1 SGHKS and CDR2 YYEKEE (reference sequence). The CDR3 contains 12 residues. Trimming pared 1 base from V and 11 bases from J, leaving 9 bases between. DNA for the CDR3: TGTGCCAGCAGCTTGCAACGGGGGAAACTGTTTTTT. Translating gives CASSLQRGKLFF.

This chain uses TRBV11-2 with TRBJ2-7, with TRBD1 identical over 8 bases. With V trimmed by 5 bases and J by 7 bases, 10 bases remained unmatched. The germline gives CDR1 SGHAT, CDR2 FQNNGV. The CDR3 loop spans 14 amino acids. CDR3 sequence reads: CASSAVRGQGEQYF. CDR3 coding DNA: TGTGCCAGCAGCGCGGTCAGGGGGCAAGGGGAGCAGTACTTC.